These 7 T cell receptor beta chains originate from one sample sequenced in a study of blood T cell repertoires in COVID-19. Method: immunoSEQ multiplex PCR; TCRdb's copy keeps in-frame clones and lacks some. The sample lists about 200,000 clones, approximately 84% seen once, with 4.5% to 5% in the top ten. The sample consisted of peripheral blood. The receptors were sampled from an elderly woman with acute or convalescent COVID-19.

The chain links TRBV7-9 to TRBJ2-7; 8 positions match TRBD1. The V gene end was trimmed by 2 bases and the J gene end by 5 bases; junction bases not matched to a gene: 5. The CDR3 runs 14 residues. CDR1 is SEHNR and CDR2 is FQNEAQ in the germline V gene (reference sequence). CDR3 nucleotides: TGTGCCAGCAGCTTAACACAGGGGGTTAACGAGCAGTACTTC. The encoded protein is CASSLTQGVNEQYF.

The chain combines TRBV18 with TRBJ1-4; D ambiguous. V was cut by 3 bases and J by 5 bases, with 13 bases left in between. The germline CDR1 and CDR2 sequences are KGHSH and LQKENI. The CDR3 spans 15 residues. The CDR3 DNA reads TGTGCCAGCTCACCCCCCGCGGAGCAAAATGAAAAACTGTTTTTT. This translates into CASSPPAEQNEKLFF.

The rearrangement uses TRBV3-1 (or the pseudogene TRBV3-2) and TRBJ2-2, with 7 bases fitting TRBD1. Germline loops: CDR1 LGHDT, CDR2 YNNKEL (reference sequence). After removal of 4 bases from V and 1 base from J, the junction contained 3 bases not matched to a gene. This CDR3 region has 15 residues. This chain's CDR3 is CASSLWTGNTGELFF. In nucleotides, the CDR3 is TGTGCCAGCAGCCTCTGGACAGGGAACACCGGGGAGCTGTTTTTT.

This sequence joins TRBV19 and TRBJ2-3, with 8 bases lining up with TRBD2. Per germline, CDR1 LNHDA and CDR2 SQIVND (reference sequence). The junction had 10 bases not matched to a gene; V was cut back by 6 bases and J by 5 bases. The length of the CDR3 is 15 residues. The CDR3 loop reads CASRGAGARRDTQYF. Written as DNA, the CDR3 is TGTGCCAGTAGGGGAGCGGGAGCCCGGAGAGATACGCAGTATTTT.

As to this clone: The same CDR3 is also encoded by other DNA sequences in this sample. V usage is TRBV9 and J usage is TRBJ2-1; 7 nucleotides line up with TRBD1. Germline CDR1 is SGDLS and CDR2 is YYNGEE. The CDR3 is made up of 16 amino acids. J gave up 0 bases and V 3 bases, and 6 bases lay outside the gene matches. The CDR3 DNA sequence: TGTGCCAGCAGCGCGGGACAGCCCAGCTCCTACAATGAGCAGTTCTTC. Translation gives CASSAGQPSSYNEQFF. Full variable domain (missing parts from reference TRBV9 and TRBJ2-1): DSGVTQTPKHLITATGQRVTLRCSPRSGDLSVYWYQQSLDQGLQFLIQYYNGEERAKGNILERFSAQQFPDLHSELNLSSLELGDSALYFCASSAGQPSSYNEQFFGPGTRLTVL.

V usage is TRBV21-1 and J usage is TRBJ2-7; TRBD2 is the table's D call, not checked against the DNA. TRBV21-1 is labeled a pseudogene. The CDR3 consists of 15 residues. The CDR3 here is CASSKAWRESGEQYF. For the CDR3, the DNA is TGTGCCAGCAGCAAGGCTTGGCGGGAGTCGGGCGAGCAGTACTTC.

The genes are TRBV11-3 and TRBJ2-1; D remains unclear. The length of the CDR3 is 15 residues. The germline CDR1 and CDR2 sequences are SGHNT and YENEEA. The germline V and J ends were trimmed by 5 bases and 5 bases, with 16 bases remaining between them. CDR3 loop: CASSPDGDFDNEQFF. CDR3 sequence (DNA): TGTGCCAGCAGCCCAGATGGAGACTTCGACAATGAGCAGTTCTTC.